The following is a T cell receptor (beta chain) sequence with its context. Repertoires were generated with immunoSEQ multiplex PCR, while TCRdb's copy carries only in-frame clones and drops some. The sample has about 140,000 clones. The V and J ends lost 5 bases and 0 bases, in that order; junction bases with no gene match: 6. The CDR3 consists of 17 residues. Germline V gene sequence: CDR1 MNHNY, CDR2 SVGAGI (reference sequence). This sample was included in a study of T cell responses to AZD1222 COVID-19 vaccine. The chain couples TRBV6-6 to TRBJ2-7; 14 bases line up with TRBD2. The clonotype was recovered from an adult in good health. Sequenced sample: peripheral blood. The CDR3 sequence is CASSPRLAGGFSYEQYF. Here the CDR3 DNA reads TGTGCCAGCAGTCCAAGACTAGCGGGGGGGTTCTCCTACGAGCAGTACTTC.